This TCR beta chain was sequenced for a study of blood T cell repertoires in COVID-19. Whole-study context: Sources were T cells, B-cell-depleted T cells, or PBMCs; the material itself was cDNA or gDNA.

Profiled with immunoSEQ multiplex PCR; TCRdb holds only in-frame clones, not every one. The repertoire holds about 150,000 clones, with roughly nine tenths as singletons. Trimming left V 8 bases short and J 7 bases short, with 11 bases between. The CDR3 is made up of 12 amino acids. Germline V lookup: CDR1 MNHEY, CDR2 SVGAGI. This receptor was taken from a woman in her fifties or sixties with active or convalescent COVID-19. This chain links TRBV6-5 with TRBJ2-2, with D possibly being TRBD2 (6 bases). Input material: peripheral blood. The CDR3: CASGRQIGELFF. As DNA, the CDR3 is TGTGCCAGCGGGAGGCAAATCGGGGAGCTGTTTTTT.